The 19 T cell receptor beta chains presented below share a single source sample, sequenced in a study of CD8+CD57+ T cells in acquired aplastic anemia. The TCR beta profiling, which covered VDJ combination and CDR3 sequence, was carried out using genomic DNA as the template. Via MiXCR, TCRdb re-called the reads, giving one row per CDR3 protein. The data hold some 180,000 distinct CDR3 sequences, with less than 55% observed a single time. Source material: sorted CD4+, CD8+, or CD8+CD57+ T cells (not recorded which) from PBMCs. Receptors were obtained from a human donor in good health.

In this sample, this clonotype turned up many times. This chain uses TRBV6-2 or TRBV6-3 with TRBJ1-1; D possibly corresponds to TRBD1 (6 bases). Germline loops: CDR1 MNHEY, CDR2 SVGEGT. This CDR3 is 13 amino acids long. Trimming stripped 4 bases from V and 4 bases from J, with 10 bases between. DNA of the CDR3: TGTGCCAGCAGTTCGCAGACAGGCACTGAAGCTTTCTTT. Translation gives CASSSQTGTEAFF.

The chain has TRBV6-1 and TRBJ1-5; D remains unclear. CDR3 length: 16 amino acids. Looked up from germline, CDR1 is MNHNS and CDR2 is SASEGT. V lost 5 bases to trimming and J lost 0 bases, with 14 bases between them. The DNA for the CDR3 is TGTGCCAGCAGTAGATTCCGGGAGTATAGCAATCAGCCCCAGCATTTT. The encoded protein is CASSRFREYSNQPQHF.

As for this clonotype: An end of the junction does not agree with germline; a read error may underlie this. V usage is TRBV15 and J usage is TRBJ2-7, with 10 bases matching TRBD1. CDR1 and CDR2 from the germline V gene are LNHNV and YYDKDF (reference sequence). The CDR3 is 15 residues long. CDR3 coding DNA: TGTGCCAGCAGCTACCCGGGACAGGGGTCCCACGAGCAGTACTTC. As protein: CASSYPGQGSHEQYF.

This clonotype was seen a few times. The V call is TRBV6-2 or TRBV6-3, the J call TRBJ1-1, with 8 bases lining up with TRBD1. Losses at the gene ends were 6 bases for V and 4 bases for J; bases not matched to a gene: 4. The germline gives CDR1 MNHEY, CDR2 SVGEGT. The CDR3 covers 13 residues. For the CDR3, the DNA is TGTGCCAGCAGGGACAGGGATCCCACTGAAGCTTTCTTT. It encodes CASRDRDPTEAFF.

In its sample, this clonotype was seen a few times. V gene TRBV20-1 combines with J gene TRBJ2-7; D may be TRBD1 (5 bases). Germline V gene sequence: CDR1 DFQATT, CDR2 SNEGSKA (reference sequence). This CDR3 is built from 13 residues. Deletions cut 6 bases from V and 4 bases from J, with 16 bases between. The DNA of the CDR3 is TGCAGTGCAGAGAGGACACACACATACGAGCAGTACTTC. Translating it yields CSAERTHTYEQYF.

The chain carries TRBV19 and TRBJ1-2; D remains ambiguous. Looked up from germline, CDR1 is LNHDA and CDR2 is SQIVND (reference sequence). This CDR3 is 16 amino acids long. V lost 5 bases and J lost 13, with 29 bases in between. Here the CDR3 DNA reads TGTGCCAGTAGTCTCCGAAGGGAGCGCCGAGATCACGGTATCACCTTC. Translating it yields CASSLRRERRDHGITF.

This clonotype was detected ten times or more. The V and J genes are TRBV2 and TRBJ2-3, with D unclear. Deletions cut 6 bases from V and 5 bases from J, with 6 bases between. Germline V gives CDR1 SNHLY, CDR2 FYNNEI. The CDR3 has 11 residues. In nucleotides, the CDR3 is TGTGCCAGCAGGTTGGAAGATACGCAGTATTTT. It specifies CASRLEDTQYF.

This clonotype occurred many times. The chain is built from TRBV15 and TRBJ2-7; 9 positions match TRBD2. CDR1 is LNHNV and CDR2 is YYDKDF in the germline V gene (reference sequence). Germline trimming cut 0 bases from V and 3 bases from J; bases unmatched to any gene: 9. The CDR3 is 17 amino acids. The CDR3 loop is CATSRDFSGRVGYEQYF. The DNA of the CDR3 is TGTGCCACCAGCAGAGATTTTAGCGGGAGAGTGGGCTACGAGCAGTACTTC.

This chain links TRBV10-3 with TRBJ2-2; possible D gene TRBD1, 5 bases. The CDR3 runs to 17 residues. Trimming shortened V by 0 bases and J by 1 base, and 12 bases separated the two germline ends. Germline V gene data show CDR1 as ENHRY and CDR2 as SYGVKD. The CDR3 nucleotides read TGTGCCATCAGTGAGTCCGCTAGACAGCGGAACACCGGGGAGCTGTTTTTT. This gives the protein CAISESARQRNTGELFF.

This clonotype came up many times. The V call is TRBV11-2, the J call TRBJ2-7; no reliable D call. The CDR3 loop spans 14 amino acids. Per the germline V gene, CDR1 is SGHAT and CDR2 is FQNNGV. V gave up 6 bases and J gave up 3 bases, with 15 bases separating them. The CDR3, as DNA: TGTGCCAGCAGTCGAGGAGTTCTATACTACGAGCAGTACTTC. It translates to CASSRGVLYYEQYF.

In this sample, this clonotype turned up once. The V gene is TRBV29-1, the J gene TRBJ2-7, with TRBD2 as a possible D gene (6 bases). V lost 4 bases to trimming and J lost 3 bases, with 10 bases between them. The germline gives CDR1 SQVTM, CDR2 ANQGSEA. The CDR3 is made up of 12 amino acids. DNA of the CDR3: TGCAGCGTTGCCGACGGGAGCTACGAGCAGTACTTC. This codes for CSVADGSYEQYF.

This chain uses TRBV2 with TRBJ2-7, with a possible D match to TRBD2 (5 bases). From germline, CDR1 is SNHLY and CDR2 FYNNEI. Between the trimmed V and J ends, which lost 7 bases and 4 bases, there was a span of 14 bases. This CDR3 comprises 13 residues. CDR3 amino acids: CASNSDGIYEQYF. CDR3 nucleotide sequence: TGTGCCAGCAACTCCGACGGGATTTACGAGCAGTACTTC.

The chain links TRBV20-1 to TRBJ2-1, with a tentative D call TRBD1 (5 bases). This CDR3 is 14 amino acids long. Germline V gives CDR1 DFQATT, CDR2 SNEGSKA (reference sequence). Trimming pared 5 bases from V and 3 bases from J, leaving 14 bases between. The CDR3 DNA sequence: TGCAGTGCTCCCCAGGGTACGGACTACAATGAGCAGTTCTTC. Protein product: CSAPQGTDYNEQFF.

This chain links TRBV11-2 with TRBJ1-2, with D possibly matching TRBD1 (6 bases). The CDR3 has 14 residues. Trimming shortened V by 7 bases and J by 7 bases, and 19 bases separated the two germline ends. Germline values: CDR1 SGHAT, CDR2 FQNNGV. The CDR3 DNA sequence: TGTGCCAGCAACACAGGGACCGGCGCTTTTGGCTACACCTTC. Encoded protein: CASNTGTGAFGYTF.

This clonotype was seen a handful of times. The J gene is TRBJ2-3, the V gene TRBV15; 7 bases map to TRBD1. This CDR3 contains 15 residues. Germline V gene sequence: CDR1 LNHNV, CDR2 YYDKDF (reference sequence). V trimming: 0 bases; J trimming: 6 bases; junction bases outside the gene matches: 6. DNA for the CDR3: TGTGCCACCAGCAGAGATCCCACAGGGGTGGATACGCAGTATTTT. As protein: CATSRDPTGVDTQYF.

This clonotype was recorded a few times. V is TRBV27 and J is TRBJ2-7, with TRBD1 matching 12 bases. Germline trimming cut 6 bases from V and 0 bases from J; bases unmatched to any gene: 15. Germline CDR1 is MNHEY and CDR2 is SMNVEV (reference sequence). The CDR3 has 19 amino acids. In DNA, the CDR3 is TGTGCCAGCAGGATATCGGGACAGGGGGCTTCCCCAACCTCCTACGAGCAGTACTTC. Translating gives CASRISGQGASPTSYEQYF.

In nucleotides, the CDR3 is TGTGCCAGCATCTCTGGGCGCACAGAAGCTTTCTTT. It is translated as CASISGRTEAFF. The chain couples TRBV25-1 to TRBJ1-1; D unclear. CDR3 length equals 12 residues. The V end lost 7 bases, the J end lost 8 bases, and 14 bases lay between the germline ends. CDR1 is MGHDK and CDR2 is SYGVNS in the germline V gene.

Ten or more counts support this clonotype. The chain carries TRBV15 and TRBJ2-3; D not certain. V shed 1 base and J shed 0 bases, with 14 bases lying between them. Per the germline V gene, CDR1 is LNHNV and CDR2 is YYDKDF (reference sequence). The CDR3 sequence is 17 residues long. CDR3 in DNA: TGTGCCACCAGCAGAGGGGCTCCCGATCCTAGCACAGATACGCAGTATTTT. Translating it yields CATSRGAPDPSTDTQYF.

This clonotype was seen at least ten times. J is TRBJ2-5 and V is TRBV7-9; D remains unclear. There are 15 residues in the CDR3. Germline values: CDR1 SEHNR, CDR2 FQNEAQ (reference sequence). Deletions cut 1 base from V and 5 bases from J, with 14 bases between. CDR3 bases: TGTGCCAGCAGCTTAGTTTCGCCCGGTCGGGAGACCCAGTACTTC. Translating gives CASSLVSPGRETQYF. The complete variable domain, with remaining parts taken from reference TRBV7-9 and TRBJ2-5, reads DTGVSQNPRHKITKRGQNVTFRCDPISEHNRLYWYRQTLGQGPEFLTYFQNEAQLEKSRLLSDRFSAERPKGSFSTLEIQRTEQGDSAMYLCASSLVSPGRETQYFGPGTRLLVL.